This note documents a single T cell receptor beta chain sequence. Its antigen is as yet unknown. The junction departs from the called germline gene at one end, perhaps through a read error. This specimen comes from a study of OX40 agonist ivuxolimab in advanced cancers. On the study more broadly: The group had a mean age of 60 years, ranged from roughly 23 to 79, and was around 82% male. Study-level points and caveats: The authors also found low normalized T-cell clonal expansion in some nonresponders. On average, a greater number of expanded clones characterised CD8+ T cells relative to CD4+.

The protocol was immunoSEQ multiplex PCR, while the TCRdb copy is restricted to in-frame clones and leaves out a portion. The table records 30,000 to 40,000 clones, roughly nine tenths of them present only once. In germline, CDR1 is GTSNPN, CDR2 SVGIG (reference sequence). The CDR3 sequence is 11 residues long. The sample in question was CD4+ or CD8+ T cells sorted from blood, obtained in a trial of the OX40 agonist ivuxolimab. This TCR came from an adult with an advanced solid tumor such as melanoma, head and neck, liver or kidney cancer. V usage is TRBV30 and J usage is TRBJ1-2, with 7 bases fitting TRBD1. CDR3 residues: CAWSGGTAISF. The CDR3 region has the DNA TGTGCCTGGAGCGGCGGGACAGCCATATCCTTC.